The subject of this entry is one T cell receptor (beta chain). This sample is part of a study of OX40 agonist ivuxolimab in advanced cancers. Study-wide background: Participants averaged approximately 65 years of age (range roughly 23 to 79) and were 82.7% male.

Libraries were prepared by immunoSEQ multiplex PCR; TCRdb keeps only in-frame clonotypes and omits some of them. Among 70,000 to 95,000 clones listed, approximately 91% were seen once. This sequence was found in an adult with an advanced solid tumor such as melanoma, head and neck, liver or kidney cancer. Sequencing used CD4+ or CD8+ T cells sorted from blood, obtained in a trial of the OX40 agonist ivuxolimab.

The CDR3 nucleotides read TGTGCCAGTAGTATCGCGGGGCGGAACATTCAGTACTTC. It translates to CASSIAGRNIQYF. The genes are TRBV19 and TRBJ2-4; tentatively, D is TRBD2 (6 bases). V gave up 3 bases and J gave up 7 bases, with 10 bases separating them. Germline values: CDR1 LNHDA, CDR2 SQIVND (reference sequence). CDR3 length: 13 residues.